These 29 T cell receptor beta chains were sequenced from one sample in a study of blood T cell repertoires in COVID-19. Repertoires were generated with immunoSEQ multiplex PCR, while TCRdb's copy carries only in-frame clones and drops some. The top ten clones hold approximately 7.9% of a sample with about 200,000 clones, approximately 81% of them seen once. The sequencing input was peripheral blood. All receptors come from a woman older than 75 with acute or convalescent COVID-19.

The chain employs TRBV6-5 and TRBJ1-1; D gene ambiguous. V was trimmed by 2 bases and J by 6 bases, leaving 4 bases between them. The germline CDR1 and CDR2 sequences are MNHEY and SVGAGI. The CDR3 consists of 11 residues. The CDR3 loop is CASSYNSEAFF. The CDR3 nucleotides read TGTGCCAGCAGTTACAACTCTGAAGCTTTCTTT.

The chain employs TRBV5-4 and TRBJ1-4; 8 nucleotides line up with TRBD1. The CDR3 is 14 amino acids. The germline V gene encodes CDR1 SGHNT and CDR2 YYREEE (reference sequence). The junction had 5 bases not matched to a gene; V was cut back by 4 bases and J by 6 bases. The CDR3 spells CASSGQTGDEKLFF. CDR3 in DNA: TGTGCCAGCAGCGGACAGACAGGGGATGAAAAACTGTTTTTT.

The chain couples TRBV28 to TRBJ2-1; 11 bases agree with TRBD2. This CDR3 has 16 residues. CDR1 is MDHEN, CDR2 SYDVKM, per germline. The V segment lost 7 bases and the J segment 4 bases; nucleotides outside the gene matches: 9. DNA for the CDR3: TGTGCCAGCACCCCTCCTAGCGGGAGGATGTACAATGAGCAGTTCTTC. Its translation is CASTPPSGRMYNEQFF.

The V and J genes are TRBV5-4 and TRBJ2-7; 12 positions match TRBD1. The V gene's germline CDR1 is SGHNT and CDR2 YYREEE (reference sequence). The ends lost 3 bases at V and 5 bases at J; junction bases unmatched: 6. This CDR3 contains 15 residues. The CDR3 spells CASSSGQGAFDEQYF. The CDR3 region has the DNA TGTGCCAGCAGCTCGGGACAGGGGGCGTTCGACGAGCAGTACTTC.

This rearrangement joins TRBV28 to TRBJ1-2; D gene ambiguous. Germline V gene lookup returns CDR1 MDHEN and CDR2 SYDVKM. The CDR3 runs 13 residues. The ends were cut back, 5 bases at V and 1 base at J, with 8 bases in the middle. CDR3 coding DNA: TGTGCCAGCAGTCCCACTAGTAACTATGGCTACACCTTC. Translating it yields CASSPTSNYGYTF.

This sequence joins TRBV5-4 and TRBJ2-3, with D tentatively TRBD1 (7 bases). The CDR3 is 14 amino acids. V was trimmed by 2 bases and J by 3 bases, leaving 10 bases between them. Germline V gene lookup returns CDR1 SGHNT and CDR2 YYREEE (reference sequence). The CDR3 is CASSLAGGTDTQYF. The CDR3 DNA is TGTGCCAGCAGCTTAGCAGGGGGGACAGATACGCAGTATTTT.

The chain has TRBV2 and TRBJ1-2; TRBD1 aligns across 7 bases. After removal of 7 bases from V and 4 bases from J, the junction contained 9 bases not matched to a gene. The germline gives CDR1 SNHLY, CDR2 FYNNEI. The CDR3 contains 14 residues. CDR3 nucleotides: TGTGCCAGCATTATTGACAGGGACGTCTATGGCTACACCTTC. Its protein is CASIIDRDVYGYTF. The variable domain in full, completed from reference TRBV2 and TRBJ1-2, reads EPEVTQTPSHQVTQMGQEVILRCVPISNHLYFYWYRQILGQKVEFLVSFYNNEISEKSEIFDDQFSVERPDGSNFTLKIRSTKLEDSAMYFCASIIDRDVYGYTFGSGTRLTVV.

The J gene is TRBJ1-1, the V gene TRBV2; D gene ambiguous. Between the trimmed V and J ends, which lost 7 bases and 2 bases, there was a span of 11 bases. The CDR3 spans 13 residues. CDR1 SNHLY and CDR2 FYNNEI come from the germline V gene. The CDR3 nucleotides read TGTGCCAGCAAGACGGAGTTAAACACTGAAGCTTTCTTT. Its translation: CASKTELNTEAFF.

The gene calls are TRBV6-5 and TRBJ2-1, with 9 positions matching TRBD2. V trimming: 9 bases; J trimming: 7 bases; junction bases outside the gene matches: 10. The CDR3 is made up of 14 amino acids. Looked up from germline, CDR1 is MNHEY and CDR2 is SVGAGI. The CDR3 region is CASISGSSVNEQFF. CDR3 DNA sequence: TGTGCCAGTATTAGCGGGAGTAGTGTTAATGAGCAGTTCTTC.

The chain combines TRBV29-1 with TRBJ2-3; the D gene is possibly TRBD2 (6 bases). CDR1 is SQVTM and CDR2 is ANQGSEA in the germline V gene. V was pared by 4 bases and J by 4 bases, with 15 bases between. The CDR3 has 14 amino acids. The CDR3, as DNA: TGCAGCGTTGTTCTAGCGCGAGGGGCAGATACGCAGTATTTT. It codes for CSVVLARGADTQYF.

V and J are TRBV2 and TRBJ2-4; TRBD2 matches 11 bases. Germline loops: CDR1 SNHLY, CDR2 FYNNEI. V lost 6 bases to trimming and J lost 5 bases; unmatched junction nucleotides: 6. The CDR3 sequence is 15 residues long. The CDR3 region is CASRQTSGAENIQYF. CDR3 bases: TGTGCCAGCAGGCAGACTAGCGGGGCTGAAAACATTCAGTACTTC.

This chain connects TRBV28 to TRBJ1-1; D ambiguous. V dropped 3 bases and J dropped 0 bases, with 5 bases sitting between them. The CDR3 loop spans 13 amino acids. The V gene's germline CDR1 is MDHEN and CDR2 SYDVKM. This chain's CDR3 is CASSLSVNTEAFF. DNA of the CDR3: TGTGCCAGCAGTTTGTCGGTGAACACTGAAGCTTTCTTT.

This clone showed up just once. The V gene is TRBV11-1, the J gene TRBJ1-1, with TRBD1 as a possible D gene (6 bases). Germline V lookup: CDR1 SGHAT, CDR2 FQDESV (reference sequence). The CDR3 consists of 15 residues. With 5 bases removed from V and 1 base from J, the gap between germline ends came to 14 bases. Here the CDR3 DNA reads TGTGCCAGCAGCCCCACCACAGGGAAGAACACTGAAGCTTTCTTT. It encodes CASSPTTGKNTEAFF.

Here the CDR3 reads CASSPGQDNTIYF. DNA for the CDR3: TGCGCCAGCAGCCCCGGACAGGATAACACCATATATTTT. The chain links TRBV5-1 to TRBJ1-3, with 7 nucleotides matching TRBD1. V shed 4 bases, J shed 7 bases, and the junction held 5 bases outside the gene matches. Germline-derived CDR1 and CDR2 are SGHRS and YFSETQ. The CDR3 has 13 residues.

The DNA for the CDR3 is TGTGCCAGCAGTCCCCCGGGGACCTACGAGCAGTACTTC. Encoded protein: CASSPPGTYEQYF. V is TRBV6-5 and J is TRBJ2-7, with D possibly TRBD2 on 5 matching bases. The germline CDR1 and CDR2 sequences are MNHEY and SVGAGI. The CDR3 length is 13 residues. V was shortened by 5 bases and J by 2 bases, with 10 bases between the two germline ends.

The chain recombines TRBV6-1 with TRBJ2-3; D ambiguous. The CDR3 runs 12 residues. V was clipped by 3 bases and J by 6 bases, with 7 bases between them. The germline CDR1 and CDR2 sequences are MNHNS and SASEGT. CDR3: CASSDSRDTQYF. Here the CDR3 DNA reads TGTGCCAGCAGTGATAGCCGGGATACGCAGTATTTT.

This rearrangement joins TRBV19 to TRBJ2-7, with 7 nucleotides matching TRBD1. The CDR3 contains 13 residues. V trimming: 4 bases; J trimming: 3 bases; junction bases outside the gene matches: 3. From germline, CDR1 is LNHDA and CDR2 SQIVND (reference sequence). The DNA of the CDR3 is TGTGCCAGTAGTAAAGGACAGGACTACGAGCAGTACTTC. This gives the protein CASSKGQDYEQYF.

This rearrangement joins TRBV6-1 to TRBJ2-3; no clear D. Trimming pared 1 base from V and 0 bases from J, leaving 11 bases between. This CDR3 is 16 amino acids long. From germline, CDR1 is MNHNS and CDR2 SASEGT. Here the CDR3 reads CASSEGPDLSTDTQYF. The CDR3 DNA follows: TGTGCCAGCAGTGAAGGGCCAGATCTTAGCACAGATACGCAGTATTTT.

The chain couples TRBV20-1 to TRBJ2-2; TRBD2 might be the D (6 bases). V was trimmed by 3 bases and J by 4 bases, leaving 18 bases between them. In germline, CDR1 is DFQATT, CDR2 SNEGSKA (reference sequence). This CDR3 has 16 residues. The CDR3 bases are TGCAGTGCTAGTCTGAGCACCCTGGGGGGCACCGGGGAGCTGTTTTTT. Protein: CSASLSTLGGTGELFF.

The chain recombines TRBV6-2 or TRBV6-3 with TRBJ1-5; no definite D call. CDR3 length: 17 residues. Deletions cut 0 bases from V and 1 base from J, with 13 bases between. Per the germline V gene, CDR1 is MNHEY and CDR2 is SVGEGT. The CDR3 loop reads CASSYSGTVGSNQPQHF. Here the CDR3 DNA reads TGTGCCAGCAGTTACTCAGGTACAGTTGGGAGCAATCAGCCCCAGCATTTT.

V is TRBV5-1 and J is TRBJ2-5; D is uncertain. Germline lookup yields CDR1 SGHRS and CDR2 YFSETQ. The CDR3 spans 13 residues. Trimming pared 4 bases from V and 1 base from J, leaving 8 bases between. In nucleotides, the CDR3 is TGCGCCAGCAGCCCGAGTTTCCAAGAGACCCAGTACTTC. Residues: CASSPSFQETQYF.

This chain links TRBV18 with TRBJ2-5; a possible D gene is TRBD1 (6 bases). The CDR3 has 16 residues. Trimming removed 1 base from V and 1 base from J, with 13 bases in between. Looked up from germline, CDR1 is KGHSH and CDR2 is LQKENI. DNA for the CDR3: TGTGCCAGCTCACCACTGCTGGGGGCCGCCCAAGAGACCCAGTACTTC. Its translation is CASSPLLGAAQETQYF.

This chain joins TRBV6-5 and TRBJ2-6; 7 bases are shared with TRBD1. CDR3 length: 15 residues. The trim removed 6 bases at V and 2 bases at J, leaving 4 bases unmatched. From germline, CDR1 is MNHEY and CDR2 SVGAGI. This chain's CDR3 is CASSTDRAGANVLTF. The CDR3 DNA sequence: TGTGCCAGCAGCACTGACAGGGCTGGGGCCAACGTCCTGACTTTC.

This rearrangement joins TRBV23-1 to TRBJ1-2; D is unresolved. TRBV23-1 is known as an ORF, though its function is uncertain. The CDR3 is 15 amino acids. V was pared by 0 bases and J by 5 bases, with 13 bases between. Written as DNA, the CDR3 is TGCGCCAGCAGTCAATCGATCCCGCCCCTATATGGCTACACCTTC. Its protein product is CASSQSIPPLYGYTF.

The gene calls are TRBV4-1 and TRBJ2-1; 10 nucleotides agree with TRBD2. Germline V gene lookup returns CDR1 MGHRA and CDR2 YSYEKL. This CDR3 comprises 19 residues. With 0 bases clipped from V and 7 bases from J, the junction kept 15 bases outside the gene matches. The CDR3 DNA follows: TGCGCCAGCAGCCAAGATACGGTTAGGCTAGCGGGAGAAAGGAATGAGCAGTTCTTC. Encoded protein: CASSQDTVRLAGERNEQFF.

The chain carries TRBV5-1 and TRBJ2-7; 9 positions agree with TRBD1. V was clipped by 4 bases and J by 2 bases; unmatched bases: 7. This CDR3 contains 15 residues. Germline CDR1 SGHRS, CDR2 YFSETQ. The CDR3 nucleotides are TGCGCCAGCAGCGGGGTCGGGACAGGGACCTACGAGCAGTACTTC. It is translated as CASSGVGTGTYEQYF.

This rearrangement joins TRBV7-2 to TRBJ2-3; 12 bases agree with TRBD2. The CDR3 sequence is 16 residues long. The ends lost 0 bases at V and 5 bases at J; junction bases unmatched: 3. Germline V gene sequence: CDR1 SGHTA, CDR2 FQGNSA. The CDR3 region has the DNA TGTGCCAGCAGCTTAGCGCTAGCGGGGGGGGGAGATACGCAGTATTTT. It codes for CASSLALAGGGDTQYF. Looking up the rest from reference TRBV7-2 and TRBJ2-3 gives the full variable domain: GAGVSQSPSNKVTEKGKDVELRCDPISGHTALYWYRQSLGQGLEFLIYFQGNSAPDKSGLPSDRFSAERTGGSVSTLTIQRTQQEDSAVYLCASSLALAGGGDTQYFGPGTRLTVL.

The rearrangement joins TRBV19 to TRBJ1-1; 8 bases are a match to TRBD1. The CDR3 extends over 14 amino acids. Germline trimming cut 3 bases from V and 9 bases from J; bases unmatched to any gene: 9. Germline V gene sequence: CDR1 LNHDA, CDR2 SQIVND (reference sequence). The CDR3 DNA reads as TGTGCCAGTAGTATTCCTGGACAGGGCCCAAAAGCTTTCTTT. Protein product: CASSIPGQGPKAFF.

This chain connects TRBV5-5 to TRBJ2-5, with D unclear. CDR3 length equals 13 residues. The V gene lost 0 bases and the J gene lost 3 bases, with 6 bases spanning the gap. The V gene's germline CDR1 is SGHKS and CDR2 YYEKEE (reference sequence). As DNA, the CDR3 is TGTGCCAGCAGCTTGGGGCATAAAGAGACCCAGTACTTC. Its protein product is CASSLGHKETQYF.